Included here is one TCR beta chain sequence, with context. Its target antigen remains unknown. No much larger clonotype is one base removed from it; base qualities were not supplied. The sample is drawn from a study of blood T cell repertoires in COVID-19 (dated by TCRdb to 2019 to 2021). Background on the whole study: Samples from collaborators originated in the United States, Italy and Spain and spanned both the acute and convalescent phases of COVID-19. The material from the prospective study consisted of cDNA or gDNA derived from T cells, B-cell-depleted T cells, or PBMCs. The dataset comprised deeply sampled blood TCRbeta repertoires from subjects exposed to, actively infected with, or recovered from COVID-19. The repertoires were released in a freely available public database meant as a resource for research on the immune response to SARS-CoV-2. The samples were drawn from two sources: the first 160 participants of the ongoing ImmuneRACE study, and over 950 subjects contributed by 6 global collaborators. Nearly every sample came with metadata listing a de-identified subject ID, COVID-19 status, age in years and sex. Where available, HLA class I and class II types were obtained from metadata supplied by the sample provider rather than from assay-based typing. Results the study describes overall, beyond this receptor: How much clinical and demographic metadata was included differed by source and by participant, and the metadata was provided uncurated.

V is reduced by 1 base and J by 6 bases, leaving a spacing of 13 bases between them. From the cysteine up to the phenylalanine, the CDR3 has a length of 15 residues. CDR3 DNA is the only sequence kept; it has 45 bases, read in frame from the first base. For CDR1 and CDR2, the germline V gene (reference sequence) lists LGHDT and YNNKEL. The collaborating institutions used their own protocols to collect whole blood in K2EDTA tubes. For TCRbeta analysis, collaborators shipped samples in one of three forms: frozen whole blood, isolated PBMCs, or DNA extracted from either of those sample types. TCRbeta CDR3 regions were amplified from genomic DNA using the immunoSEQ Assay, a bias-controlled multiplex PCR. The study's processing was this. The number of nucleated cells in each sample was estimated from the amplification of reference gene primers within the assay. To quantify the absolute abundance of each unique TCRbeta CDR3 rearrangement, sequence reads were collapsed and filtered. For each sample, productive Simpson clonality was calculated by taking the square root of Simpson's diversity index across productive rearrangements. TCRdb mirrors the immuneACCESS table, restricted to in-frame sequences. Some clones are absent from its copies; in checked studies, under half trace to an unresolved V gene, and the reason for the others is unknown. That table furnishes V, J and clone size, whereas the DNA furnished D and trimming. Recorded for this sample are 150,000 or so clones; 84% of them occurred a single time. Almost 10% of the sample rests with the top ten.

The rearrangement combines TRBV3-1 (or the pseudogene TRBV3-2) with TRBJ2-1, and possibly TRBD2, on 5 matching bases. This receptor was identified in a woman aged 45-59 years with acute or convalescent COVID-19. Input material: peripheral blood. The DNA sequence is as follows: TGTGCCAGCAGCCAAGTTGGGGAGCGCGTCAATGAGCAGTTCTTC. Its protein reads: CASSQVGERVNEQFF.